This section outlines one TCR beta chain sequence together with its context. This record comes from a study of blood T cell repertoires in COVID-19. Enrolment of Seattle patients took place during active infection, and they were followed longitudinally. Profiled with immunoSEQ multiplex PCR; TCRdb holds only in-frame clones, not every one. Counted here are 200,000 to 250,000 clones, about 87% occurring once; the ten biggest clones make up 6% to 6.5%. CDR3 length: 15 amino acids. J gave up 2 bases and V 2 bases, and 3 bases lay outside the gene matches. CDR1 is MNHEY and CDR2 is SMNVEV in the germline V gene (reference sequence).

The clonotype originates from a woman younger than 45 with COVID-19, enrolled during active disease. Sequencing was carried out using peripheral blood. The J gene is TRBJ2-1, the V gene TRBV27, with 7 bases identical to TRBD2. In nucleotides, the CDR3 is TGTGCCAGCAGTTTAAGGCTAGCGGCCTACAATGAGCAGTTCTTC. Translation gives CASSLRLAAYNEQFF.